This T cell receptor beta chain is from a study of Ad26.COV2.S vaccination and SARS-CoV-2 variants. Whole-study results and caveats: Considerable breadth of spike-specific CD8+ and CD4+ T cell responses has reportedly been documented following vaccination. People given the vaccine had a wider spike-specific TCR breadth than placebo recipients did. Possible underestimation of total T cell responses by the TCR breadth and depth analyses was noted.

Treatment reported: roughly 20 received Ad26.COV2.S at low or high dose, single or two shots; about 5 received placebo; per-sample allocation not given. On day 63 after the first injection, vaccine and placebo recipients gave samples. An adult donor aged 18-55 years was enrolled in Boston. From germline, CDR1 is SGHVS and CDR2 FQNEAQ. V was cut by 4 bases and J by 1 base, with 5 bases left in between. The CDR3 spans 12 residues. Produced via immunoSEQ multiplex PCR; TCRdb's table is partial and in-frame only. The table shows hundreds of thousands of clones, with 89% occurring only once. A remark on this clone: The antigen remains unidentified.

This chain links TRBV7-8 with TRBJ2-7, with unresolved D. The sequencing used peripheral blood, collected in a trial of Ad26.COV2.S vaccine versus placebo. The TCR comes from a person between 18 and 59 years old who received the Ad26.COV2.S COVID-19 vaccine or a placebo. CDR3 DNA: TGTGCCAGCAGCTCCATTTCCTACGAGCAGTACTTC. Translating gives CASSSISYEQYF.